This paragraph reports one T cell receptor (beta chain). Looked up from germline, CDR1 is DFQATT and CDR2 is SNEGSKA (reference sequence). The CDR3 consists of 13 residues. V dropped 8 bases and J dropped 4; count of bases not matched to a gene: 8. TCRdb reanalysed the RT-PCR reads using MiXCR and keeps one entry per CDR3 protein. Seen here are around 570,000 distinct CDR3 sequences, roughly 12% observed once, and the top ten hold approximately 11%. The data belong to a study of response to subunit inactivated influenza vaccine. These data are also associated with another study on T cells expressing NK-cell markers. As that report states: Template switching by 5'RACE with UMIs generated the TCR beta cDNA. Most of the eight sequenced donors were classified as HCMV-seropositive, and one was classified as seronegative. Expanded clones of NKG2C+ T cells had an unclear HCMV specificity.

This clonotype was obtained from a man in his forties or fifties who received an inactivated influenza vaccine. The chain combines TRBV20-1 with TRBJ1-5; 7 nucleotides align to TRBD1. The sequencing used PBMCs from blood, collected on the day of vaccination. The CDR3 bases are TGCAGTACTGCGGGACAGATTAATCAGCCCCAGCATTTT. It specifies CSTAGQINQPQHF.